This paragraph reports one T cell receptor (beta chain). Germline-derived CDR1 and CDR2 are SGHNT and YYREEE (reference sequence). The CDR3 runs 16 residues. The ends lost 3 bases at V and 6 bases at J; junction bases unmatched: 5. The assay was immunoSEQ multiplex PCR, and TCRdb's table has in-frame clones only and misses some. The sample includes fewer than 300,000 clones, approximately 90% of them seen just once. This sample is part of a study of blood T cell repertoires in COVID-19. The material sequenced was peripheral blood. The chain combines TRBV5-4 with TRBJ2-1; TRBD2 matches 14 bases. The source of this sequence is a woman in her thirties with COVID-19, enrolled during active disease. The CDR3 DNA follows: TGTGCCAGCAGCTCACAAGGGACTAGCGGGAGCAATGAGCAGTTCTTC. Amino acids: CASSSQGTSGSNEQFF.